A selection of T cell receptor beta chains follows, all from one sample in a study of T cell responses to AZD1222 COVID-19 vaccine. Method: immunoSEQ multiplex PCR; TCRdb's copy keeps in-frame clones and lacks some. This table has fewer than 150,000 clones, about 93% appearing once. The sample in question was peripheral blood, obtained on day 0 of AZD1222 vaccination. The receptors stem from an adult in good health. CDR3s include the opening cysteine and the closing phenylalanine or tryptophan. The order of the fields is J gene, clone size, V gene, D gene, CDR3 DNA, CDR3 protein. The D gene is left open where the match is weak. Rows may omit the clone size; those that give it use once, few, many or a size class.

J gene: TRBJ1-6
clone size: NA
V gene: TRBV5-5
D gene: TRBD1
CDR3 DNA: TGTGCCAGCAGCTTCTCCCGGGACAGGGGCAATTCACCCCTCCACTTT
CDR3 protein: CASSFSRDRGNSPLHF

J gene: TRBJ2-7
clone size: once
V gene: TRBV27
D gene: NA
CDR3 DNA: TGTGCCAGCAGAAGTAGCGAGAGATTCACCTACGAGCAGTACTTC
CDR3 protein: CASRSSERFTYEQYF

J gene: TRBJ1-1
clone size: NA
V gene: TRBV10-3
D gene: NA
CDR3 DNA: TGTGCCATCAGTAAAGGTTCTAGTGAAGCTTTCTTT
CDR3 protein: CAISKGSSEAFF

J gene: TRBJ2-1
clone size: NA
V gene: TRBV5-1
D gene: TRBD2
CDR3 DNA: TGCGCCAGCAGCTTGGCCGGGGGGGCTGACAATGAGCAGTTCTTC
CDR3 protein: CASSLAGGADNEQFF

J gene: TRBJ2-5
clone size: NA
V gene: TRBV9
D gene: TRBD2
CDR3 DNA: TGTGCCAGCAGCCCCCGGACTAGCGGGGGGGCTCAGAAGGAGACCCAGTACTTC
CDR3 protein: CASSPRTSGGAQKETQYF

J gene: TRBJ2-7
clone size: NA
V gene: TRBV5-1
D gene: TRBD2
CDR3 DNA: TGCGCCAGCAGCTCGGGACTAGCGGCCTACGAGCAGTACTTC
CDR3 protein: CASSSGLAAYEQYF

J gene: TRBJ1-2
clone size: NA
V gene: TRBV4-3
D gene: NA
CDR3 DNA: TGCGCCAGCAGCTACTACAGGGAGGCTAACTATGGCTACACCTTC
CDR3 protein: CASSYYREANYGYTF

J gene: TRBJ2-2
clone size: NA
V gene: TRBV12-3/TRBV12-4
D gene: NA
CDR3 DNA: TGTGCCAGCAGTCTGGTATTCGCCGGGGAGCTGTTTTTT
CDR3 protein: CASSLVFAGELFF

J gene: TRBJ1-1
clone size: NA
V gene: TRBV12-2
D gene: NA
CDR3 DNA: TGTGCAAGTCGCTTAGACTGGAAAAGGAACACTGAAGCTTTCTTT
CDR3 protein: CASRLDWKRNTEAFF

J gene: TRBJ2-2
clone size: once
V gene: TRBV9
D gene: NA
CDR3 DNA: TGTGCCAGCAGCGTAGACGTGAGCGGAAGCACCGGGGAGCTGTTTTTT
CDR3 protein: CASSVDVSGSTGELFF

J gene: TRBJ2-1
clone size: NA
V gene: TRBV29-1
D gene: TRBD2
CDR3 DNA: TGCAGCGGCGGGACTAGCGGGAGATATGAGCAGTTCTTC
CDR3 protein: CSGGTSGRYEQFF

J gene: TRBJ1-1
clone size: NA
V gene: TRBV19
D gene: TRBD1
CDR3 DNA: TGTGCCAGTAGTACCTTCAGACAGGGGACCACTGAAGCTTTCTTT
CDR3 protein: CASSTFRQGTTEAFF

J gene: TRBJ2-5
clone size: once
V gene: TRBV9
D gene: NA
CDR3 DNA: TGTGCCAGCAGCGTAGATCAGGGAGAGACCCAGTACTTC
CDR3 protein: CASSVDQGETQYF

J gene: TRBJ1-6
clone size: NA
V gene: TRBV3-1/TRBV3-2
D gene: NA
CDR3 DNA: TGTGCCAGCAGCCTCCTGGGAATGGGGCGGTCACCCCTCCACTTT
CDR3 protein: CASSLLGMGRSPLHF

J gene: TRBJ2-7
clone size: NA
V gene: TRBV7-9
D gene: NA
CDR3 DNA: TGTGCCAGCAGCTCACCCGGACAGTCCTACGAGCAGTACTTC
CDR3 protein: CASSSPGQSYEQYF

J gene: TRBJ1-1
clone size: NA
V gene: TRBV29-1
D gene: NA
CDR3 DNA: TGCAGCGTTAGGGCCTTCGGCGACACTGAAGCTTTCTTT
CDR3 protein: CSVRAFGDTEAFF

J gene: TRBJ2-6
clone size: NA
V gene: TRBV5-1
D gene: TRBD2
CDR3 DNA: TGCGCCAGCAGCCGGGACTACCCCTCAACCCGCACTGGGGCCAACGTCCTGACTTTC
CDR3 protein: CASSRDYPSTRTGANVLTF

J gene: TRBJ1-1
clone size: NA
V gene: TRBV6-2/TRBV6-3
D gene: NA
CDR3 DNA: TGTGCCAGCAGTCCCGGTTGGACTGAAGCTTTCTTT
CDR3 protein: CASSPGWTEAFF

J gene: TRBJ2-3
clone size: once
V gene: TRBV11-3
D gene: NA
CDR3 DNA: TGTGCCAGCAGCTTAGGGGGGGCTGGGGCACCGGATACGCAGTATTTT
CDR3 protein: CASSLGGAGAPDTQYF

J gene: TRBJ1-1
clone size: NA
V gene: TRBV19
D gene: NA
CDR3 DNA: TGTGCCAGTAGTATTTTGTCAGGGAACACTGAAGCTTTCTTT
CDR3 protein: CASSILSGNTEAFF

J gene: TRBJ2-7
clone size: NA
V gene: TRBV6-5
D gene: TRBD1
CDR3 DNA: TGTGCCAGCAGTTACTTCTCTGAGGGGGCATACGAGCAGTACTTC
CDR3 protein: CASSYFSEGAYEQYF

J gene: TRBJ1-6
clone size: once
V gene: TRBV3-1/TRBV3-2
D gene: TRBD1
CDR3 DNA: TGTGCCAGCAGCCAAGAGGGCGGACAGGTGAGGTTTGGAGGAAATTCACCCCTCCACTTT
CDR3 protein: CASSQEGGQVRFGGNSPLHF

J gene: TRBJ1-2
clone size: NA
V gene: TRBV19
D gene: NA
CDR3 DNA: TGTGCCAGTAGTATCGGAGGGAACTATGGCTACACCTTC
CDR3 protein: CASSIGGNYGYTF

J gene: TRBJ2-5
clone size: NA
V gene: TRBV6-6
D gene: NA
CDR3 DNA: TGTGCCAGCAGAGGATGGTACAGACAAGAGACCCAGTACTTC
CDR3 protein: CASRGWYRQETQYF

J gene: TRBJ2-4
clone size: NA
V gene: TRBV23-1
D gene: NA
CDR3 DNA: TGCGCCAGCAGAAGACCGCGTCGGGGTCTGAACATTCAGTACTTC
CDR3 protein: CASRRPRRGLNIQYF

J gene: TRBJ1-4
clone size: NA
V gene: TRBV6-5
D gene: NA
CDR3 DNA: TGTGCCAGCAGAACAGCCTCGAATGAAAAACTGTTTTTT
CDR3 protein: CASRTASNEKLFF

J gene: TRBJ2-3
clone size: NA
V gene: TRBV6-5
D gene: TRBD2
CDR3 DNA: TGTGCCAGCAGTTACTCGCTAGCGGGAGGTGATACGCAGTATTTT
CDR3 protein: CASSYSLAGGDTQYF

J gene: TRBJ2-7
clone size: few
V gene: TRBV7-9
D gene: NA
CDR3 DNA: TGTGCCAGCAGCACCCCGGGCGCCCAATCCTACGAGCAGTACTTC
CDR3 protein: CASSTPGAQSYEQYF

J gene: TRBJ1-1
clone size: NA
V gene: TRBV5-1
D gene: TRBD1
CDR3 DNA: TGCGCCAGCAGCTCGGGACAGGGTCGGGGCACTGAAGCTTTCTTT
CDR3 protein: CASSSGQGRGTEAFF

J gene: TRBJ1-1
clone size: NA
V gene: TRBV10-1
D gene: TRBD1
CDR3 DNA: TGCGCCAGCAGTTCCGGACAGGGGAAAGCTTTCTTT
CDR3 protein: CASSSGQGKAFF

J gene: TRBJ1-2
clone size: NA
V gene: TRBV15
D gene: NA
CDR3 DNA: TGTGCCACCAGCAGAGATCTGGGGGGCGCCGGTGGCTACACCTTC
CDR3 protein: CATSRDLGGAGGYTF

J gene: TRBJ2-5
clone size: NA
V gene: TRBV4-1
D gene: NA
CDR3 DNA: TGCGCCAGCAGCCAAGGACAGGTGGAGACCCAGTACTTC
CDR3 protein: CASSQGQVETQYF

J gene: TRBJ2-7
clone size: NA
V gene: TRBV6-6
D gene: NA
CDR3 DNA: TGTGCCAGCAGCCAAACTGAGTACGAGCAGTACTTC
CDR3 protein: CASSQTEYEQYF

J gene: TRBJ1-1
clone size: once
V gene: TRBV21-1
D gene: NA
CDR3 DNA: TGTGCCAGCAGCAAACCAGGGAGAGAGACTGAAGCTTTCTTT
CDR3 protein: CASSKPGRETEAFF

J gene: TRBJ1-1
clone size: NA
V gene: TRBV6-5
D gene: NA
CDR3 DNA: TGTGCCAGCAGCCCCGGGCTAAAAGCTTTCTTT
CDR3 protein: CASSPGLKAFF

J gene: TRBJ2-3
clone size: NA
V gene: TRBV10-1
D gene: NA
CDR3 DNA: TGCGCCAGCAGTTCAGGGGATCCTAGCACAGATACGCAGTATTTT
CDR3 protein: CASSSGDPSTDTQYF

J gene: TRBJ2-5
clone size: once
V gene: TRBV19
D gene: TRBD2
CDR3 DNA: TGTGCCAGTGGGACTAGCGGGGGAGAGACCCAGTACTTC
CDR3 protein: CASGTSGGETQYF

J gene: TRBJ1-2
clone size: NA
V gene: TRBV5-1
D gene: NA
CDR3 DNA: TGCGCCAGCAAAGCCTTGGAGGCGAACTATGGCTACACCTTC
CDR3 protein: CASKALEANYGYTF

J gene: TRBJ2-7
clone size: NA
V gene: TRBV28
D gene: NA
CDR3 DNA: TGTGCCAGCATGTCGAATTACGAGCAGTACTTC
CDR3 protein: CASMSNYEQYF

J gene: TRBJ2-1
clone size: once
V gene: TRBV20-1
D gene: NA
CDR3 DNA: TGCAGTGCTAGATTGCTCCAAGAGCAGTTCTTC
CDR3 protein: CSARLLQEQFF

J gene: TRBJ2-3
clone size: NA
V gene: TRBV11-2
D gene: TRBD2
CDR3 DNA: TGTGCCAGCACCAACTTAGCGGGGTTTGGCACAGATACGCAGTATTTT
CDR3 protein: CASTNLAGFGTDTQYF